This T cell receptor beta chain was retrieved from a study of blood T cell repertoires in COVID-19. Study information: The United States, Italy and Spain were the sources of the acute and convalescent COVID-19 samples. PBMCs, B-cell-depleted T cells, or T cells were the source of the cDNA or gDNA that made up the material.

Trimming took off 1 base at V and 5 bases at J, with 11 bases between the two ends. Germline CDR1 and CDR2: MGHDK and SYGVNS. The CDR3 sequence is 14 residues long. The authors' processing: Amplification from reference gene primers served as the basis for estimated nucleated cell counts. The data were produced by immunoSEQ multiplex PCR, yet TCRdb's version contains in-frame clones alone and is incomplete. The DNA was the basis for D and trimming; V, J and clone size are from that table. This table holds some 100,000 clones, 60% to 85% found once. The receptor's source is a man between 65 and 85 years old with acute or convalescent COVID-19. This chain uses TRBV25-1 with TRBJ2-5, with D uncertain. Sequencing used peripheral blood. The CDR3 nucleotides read TGTGCCAGCAGTGAATTCTCACAGAGCGAGACCCAGTACTTC. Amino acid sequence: CASSEFSQSETQYF.